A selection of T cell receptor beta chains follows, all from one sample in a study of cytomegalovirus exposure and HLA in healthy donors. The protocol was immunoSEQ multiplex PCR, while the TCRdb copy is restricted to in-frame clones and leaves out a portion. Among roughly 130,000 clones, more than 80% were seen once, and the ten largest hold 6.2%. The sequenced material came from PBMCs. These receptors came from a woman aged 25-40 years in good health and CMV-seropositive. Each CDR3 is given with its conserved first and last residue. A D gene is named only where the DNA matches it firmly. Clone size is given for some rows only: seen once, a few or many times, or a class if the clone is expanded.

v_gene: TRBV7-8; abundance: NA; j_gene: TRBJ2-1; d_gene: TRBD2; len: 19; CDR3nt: TGTGCCAGCAGCGAGCGGGCTAGCGGGGGGGCCTATTCCTACAATGAGCAGTTCTTC; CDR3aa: CASSERASGGAYSYNEQFF
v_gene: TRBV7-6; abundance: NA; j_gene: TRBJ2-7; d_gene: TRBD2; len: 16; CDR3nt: TGTGCCAGCAGCCGAGGGGGACTAGCGGGAGATGGGGAGCAGTACTTC; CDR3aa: CASSRGGLAGDGEQYF
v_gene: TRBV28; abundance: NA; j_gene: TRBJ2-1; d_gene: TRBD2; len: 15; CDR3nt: TGTGCCAGCAGTTTACCTAGCGGGAGGGTCTATGAGCAGTTCTTC; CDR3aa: CASSLPSGRVYEQFF
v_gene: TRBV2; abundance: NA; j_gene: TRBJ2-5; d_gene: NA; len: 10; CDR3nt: TGTGCCAGCAGTCGAGAGACCCAGTACTTC; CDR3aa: CASSRETQYF
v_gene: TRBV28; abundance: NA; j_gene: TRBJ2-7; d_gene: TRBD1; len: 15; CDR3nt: TGTGCCAGCAGTTTAATCCAACAGGGGGCGTACGAGCAGTACTTC; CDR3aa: CASSLIQQGAYEQYF
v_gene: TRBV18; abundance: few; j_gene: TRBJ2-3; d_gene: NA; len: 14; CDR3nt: TGTGCCAGCTCACCTCGGACAGACTCAGATACGCAGTATTTT; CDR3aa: CASSPRTDSDTQYF
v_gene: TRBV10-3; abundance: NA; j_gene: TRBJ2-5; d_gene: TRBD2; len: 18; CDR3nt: TGTGCCATCAGTGAGTCGGCTGGACTAACAGCGGGAGTTGAGACCCAGTACTTC; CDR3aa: CAISESAGLTAGVETQYF
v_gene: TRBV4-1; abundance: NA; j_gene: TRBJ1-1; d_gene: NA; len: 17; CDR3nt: TGCGCCAGCAGCCAAGTATCAGGACTCCCCTCTTCAACTGAAGCTTTCTTT; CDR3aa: CASSQVSGLPSSTEAFF
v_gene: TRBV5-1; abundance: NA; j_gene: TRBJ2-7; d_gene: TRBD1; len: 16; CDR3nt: TGCGCCAGCAGCCTCCAGGGACAGGGCAGTGGGCCGGGTCAGTACTTC; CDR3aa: CASSLQGQGSGPGQYF
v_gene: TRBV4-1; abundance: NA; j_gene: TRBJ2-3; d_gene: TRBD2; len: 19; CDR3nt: TGCGCCAGCAGCCCAGGACTCGTACTAGCGGGACTGAGCACAGATACGCAGTATTTT; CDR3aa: CASSPGLVLAGLSTDTQYF
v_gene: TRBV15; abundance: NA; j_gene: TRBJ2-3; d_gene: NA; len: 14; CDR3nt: TGTGCCACCAGCGGAGGAACAGGGTCAGATACGCAGTATTTT; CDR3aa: CATSGGTGSDTQYF
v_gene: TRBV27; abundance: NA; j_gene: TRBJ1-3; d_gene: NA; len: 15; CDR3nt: TGTGCCAGCAGTTTCTGGACAGTCTCTGGAAACACCATATATTTT; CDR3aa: CASSFWTVSGNTIYF
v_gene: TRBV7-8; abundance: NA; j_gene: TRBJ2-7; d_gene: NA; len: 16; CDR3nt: TGTGCCAGCAGCTTCGTGGCAGACTATTTATCCTACGAGCAGTACTTC; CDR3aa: CASSFVADYLSYEQYF
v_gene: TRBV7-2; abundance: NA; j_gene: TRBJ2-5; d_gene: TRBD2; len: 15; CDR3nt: TGTGCCAGCAGCCCCTATGGGACTAGACTGGAGACCCAGTACTTC; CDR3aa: CASSPYGTRLETQYF
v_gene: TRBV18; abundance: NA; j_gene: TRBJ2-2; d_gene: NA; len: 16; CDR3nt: TGTGCCAGCTCACCTCAAGGAAGGAGGTCGACCGGGGAGCTGTTTTTT; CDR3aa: CASSPQGRRSTGELFF
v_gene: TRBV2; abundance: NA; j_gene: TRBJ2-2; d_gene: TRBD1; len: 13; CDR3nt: TGTGCCAGCAGTGCCGACAGGGTGGCGGAGCTGTTTTTT; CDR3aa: CASSADRVAELFF
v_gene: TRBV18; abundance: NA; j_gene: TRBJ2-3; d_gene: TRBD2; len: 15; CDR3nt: TGTGCCAGCTCGCCGCCCAGCGGGAGGGCGGATACGCAGTATTTT; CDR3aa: CASSPPSGRADTQYF
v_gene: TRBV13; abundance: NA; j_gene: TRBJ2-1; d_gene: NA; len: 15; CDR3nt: TGTGCCAGCAGCCCCTACCCGGGGGGCCACAATGAGCAGTTCTTC; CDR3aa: CASSPYPGGHNEQFF
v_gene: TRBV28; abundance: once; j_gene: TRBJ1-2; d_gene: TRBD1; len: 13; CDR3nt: TGTGCCAGCATTACCCGGGACAGTCGGAGCTACACCTTC; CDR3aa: CASITRDSRSYTF
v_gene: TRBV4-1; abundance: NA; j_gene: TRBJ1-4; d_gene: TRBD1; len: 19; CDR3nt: TGCGCCAGCAGCCAAGCCTCCGGGACAGGCAGTGCTCGTAATGAAAAACTGTTTTTT; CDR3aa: CASSQASGTGSARNEKLFF
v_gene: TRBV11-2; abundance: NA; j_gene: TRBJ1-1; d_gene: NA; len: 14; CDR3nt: TGTGCCAGCAGTCCGGGAACCATGAACACTGAAGCTTTCTTT; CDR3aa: CASSPGTMNTEAFF
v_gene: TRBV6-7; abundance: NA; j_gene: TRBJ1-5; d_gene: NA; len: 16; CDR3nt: TGTGCCAGCAGTTACTCGAAGGAGGGCAGAAATCAGCCCCAGCATTTT; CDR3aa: CASSYSKEGRNQPQHF
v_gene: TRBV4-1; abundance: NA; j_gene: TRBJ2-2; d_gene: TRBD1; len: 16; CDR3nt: TGCGCCAGCAGCAAAAGGACAGGGGAGGGCACCGGGGAGCTGTTTTTT; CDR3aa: CASSKRTGEGTGELFF
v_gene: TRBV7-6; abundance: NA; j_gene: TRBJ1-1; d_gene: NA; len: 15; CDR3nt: TGTGCCAGCAGCTTGGACGACAGATTTGTCACTGAAGCTTTCTTT; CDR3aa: CASSLDDRFVTEAFF
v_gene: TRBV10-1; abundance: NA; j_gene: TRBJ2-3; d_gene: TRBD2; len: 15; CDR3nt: TGCGCCAGCAGTGAGAGGCGGGGGGGTGCAGATACGCAGTATTTT; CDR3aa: CASSERRGGADTQYF
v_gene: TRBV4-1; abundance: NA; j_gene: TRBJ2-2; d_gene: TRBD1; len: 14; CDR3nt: TGCGCCAGCAGCCAGCGACAGGGCACCGGGGAGCTGTTTTTT; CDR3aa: CASSQRQGTGELFF
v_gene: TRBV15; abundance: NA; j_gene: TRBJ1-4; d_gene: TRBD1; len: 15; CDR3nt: TGTGCCACCAGCAGAGCGACAGGGCGAAATGAAAAACTGTTTTTT; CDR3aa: CATSRATGRNEKLFF
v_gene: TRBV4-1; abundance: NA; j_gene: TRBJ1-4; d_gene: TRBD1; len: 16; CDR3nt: TGCGCCAGCAGCCAGGACAGGGTGTCAACTAATGAAAAACTGTTTTTT; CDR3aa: CASSQDRVSTNEKLFF
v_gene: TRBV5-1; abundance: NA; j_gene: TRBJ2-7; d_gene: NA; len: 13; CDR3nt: TGCGCCAGCAGCCCGCCGGACAGCTACGAGCAGTACTTC; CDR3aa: CASSPPDSYEQYF
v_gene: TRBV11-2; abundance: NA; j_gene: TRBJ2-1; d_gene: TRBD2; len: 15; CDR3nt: TGTGCCAGCAGCCCCGGGGGGACCCCCGCGAATGAGCAGTTCTTC; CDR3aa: CASSPGGTPANEQFF
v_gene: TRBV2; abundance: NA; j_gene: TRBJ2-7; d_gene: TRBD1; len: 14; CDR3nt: TGTGCCAGCAGCGGGGACAGAAAGACCTACGAGCAGTACTTC; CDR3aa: CASSGDRKTYEQYF
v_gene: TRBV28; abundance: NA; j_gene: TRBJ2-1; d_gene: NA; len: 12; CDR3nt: TGTGCCAGCAGCCGACTAGTCGGGGAGCAGTTCTTC; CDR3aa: CASSRLVGEQFF
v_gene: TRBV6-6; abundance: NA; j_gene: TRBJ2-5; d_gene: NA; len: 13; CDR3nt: TGTGCCAGCAGATCCTCCGGGGATGAGACCCAGTACTTC; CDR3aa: CASRSSGDETQYF
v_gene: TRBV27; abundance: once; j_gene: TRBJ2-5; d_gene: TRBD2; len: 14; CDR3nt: TGTGCCAGCGCGACGACTAGCGGCCAAGAGACCCAGTACTTC; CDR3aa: CASATTSGQETQYF
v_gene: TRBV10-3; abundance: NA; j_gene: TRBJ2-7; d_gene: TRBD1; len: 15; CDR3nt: TGTGCCATCAGTGACTTAGTGACAGGGCCCTACGAGCAGTACTTC; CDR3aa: CAISDLVTGPYEQYF
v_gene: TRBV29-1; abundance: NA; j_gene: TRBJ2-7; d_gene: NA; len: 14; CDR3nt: TGCAGCGTTGAACAAGACATGTACCGTAGAGAGCAGTACTTC; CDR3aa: CSVEQDMYRREQYF
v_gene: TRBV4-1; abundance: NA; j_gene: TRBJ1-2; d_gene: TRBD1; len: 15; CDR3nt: TGCGCCAGCAGCCCAATACAGGGGAATAACTATGGCTACACCTTC; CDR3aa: CASSPIQGNNYGYTF
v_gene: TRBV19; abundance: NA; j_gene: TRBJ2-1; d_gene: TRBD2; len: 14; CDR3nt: TGTGCCAGTAGTTCGGGAGGACGCTACAATGAGCAGTTCTTC; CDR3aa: CASSSGGRYNEQFF
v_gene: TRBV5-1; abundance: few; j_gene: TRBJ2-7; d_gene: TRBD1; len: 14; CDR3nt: TGCGCCAGCAGCAGCCCGGGACAGGGCTACGAGCAGTACTTC; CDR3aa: CASSSPGQGYEQYF
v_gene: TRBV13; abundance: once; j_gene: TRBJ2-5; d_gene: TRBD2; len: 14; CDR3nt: TGTGCCAGCAGCCCTAGGACTAGACAAGAGACCCAGTACTTC; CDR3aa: CASSPRTRQETQYF
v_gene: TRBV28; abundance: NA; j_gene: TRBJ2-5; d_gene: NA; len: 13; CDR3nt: TGTGCCAGTAAGCCGGCAGGGAGGGAGACCCAGTACTTC; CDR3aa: CASKPAGRETQYF
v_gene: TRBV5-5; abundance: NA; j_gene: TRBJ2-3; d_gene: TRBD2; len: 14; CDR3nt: TGTGCCAGCAGCTTAGGGAGGGGATGGGATACGCAGTATTTT; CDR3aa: CASSLGRGWDTQYF
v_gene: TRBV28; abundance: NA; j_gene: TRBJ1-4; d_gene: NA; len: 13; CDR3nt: TGTGCCAGCAGTTTAGGCAGGGATGAAAAACTGTTTTTT; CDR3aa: CASSLGRDEKLFF
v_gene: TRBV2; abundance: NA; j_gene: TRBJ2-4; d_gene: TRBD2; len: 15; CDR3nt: TGTGCCAGCAGGGGGGGAACTAGCGGGTCAAACATTCAGTACTTC; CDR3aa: CASRGGTSGSNIQYF
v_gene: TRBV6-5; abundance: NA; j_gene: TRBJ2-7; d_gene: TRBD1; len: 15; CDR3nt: TGTGCCAGCAGTTACTCGGGACAGGGGTTCTACGAGCAGTACTTC; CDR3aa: CASSYSGQGFYEQYF
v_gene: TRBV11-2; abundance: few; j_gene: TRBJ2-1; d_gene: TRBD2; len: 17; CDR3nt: TGTGCCAGCAGCGGTCGCGGACTAGCGGGAGGATCCCCTGAGCAGTTCTTC; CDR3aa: CASSGRGLAGGSPEQFF
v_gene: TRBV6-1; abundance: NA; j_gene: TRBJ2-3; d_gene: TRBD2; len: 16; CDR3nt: TGTGCCAGCAGTGAATTTAGCGGGAGGAGAGGAGATACGCAGTATTTT; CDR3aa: CASSEFSGRRGDTQYF
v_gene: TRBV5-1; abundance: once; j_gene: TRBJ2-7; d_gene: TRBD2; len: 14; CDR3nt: TGCGCCAGCAGCTTGGTATCTAGCGGCTACGAGCAGTACTTC; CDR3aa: CASSLVSSGYEQYF
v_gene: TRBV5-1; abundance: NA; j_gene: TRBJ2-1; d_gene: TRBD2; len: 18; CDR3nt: TGCGCCAGCAGCTTGTATAGCGGGAGGGCCCACACTTACAATGAGCAGTTCTTC; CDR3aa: CASSLYSGRAHTYNEQFF
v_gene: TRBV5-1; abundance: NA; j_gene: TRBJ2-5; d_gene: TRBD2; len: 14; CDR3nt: TGCGCCAGCAGCTTGGACGGGAGGGAGGAGACCCAGTACTTC; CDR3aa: CASSLDGREETQYF
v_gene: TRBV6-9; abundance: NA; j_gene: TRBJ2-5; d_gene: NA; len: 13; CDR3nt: TGTGCCAGCAGGCCGCCGAGGTGGGAGACCCAGTACTTC; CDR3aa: CASRPPRWETQYF
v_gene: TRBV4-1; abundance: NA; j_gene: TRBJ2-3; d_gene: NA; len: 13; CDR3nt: TGCGCCAGCAGCCCCCGCGTAGTTGATACGCAGTATTTT; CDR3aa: CASSPRVVDTQYF
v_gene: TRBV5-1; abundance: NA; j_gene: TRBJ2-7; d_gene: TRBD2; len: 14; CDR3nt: TGCGCCAGCAGGGGCACTAGCGGAGCCTACGAGCAGTACTTC; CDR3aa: CASRGTSGAYEQYF
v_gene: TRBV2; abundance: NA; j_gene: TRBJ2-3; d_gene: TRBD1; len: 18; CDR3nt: TGTGCCACCCGACCCGGGACAGGGGCTGGGGTTAGCACAGATACGCAGTATTTT; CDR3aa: CATRPGTGAGVSTDTQYF
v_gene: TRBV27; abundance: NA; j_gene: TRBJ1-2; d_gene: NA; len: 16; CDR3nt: TGTGCCAGCAGGGAAGTAGGGGCCCAAACTAACTATGGCTACACCTTC; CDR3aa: CASREVGAQTNYGYTF
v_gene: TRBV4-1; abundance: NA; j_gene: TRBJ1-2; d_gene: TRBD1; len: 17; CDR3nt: TGCGCCAGCAGCCAAACCGAGACAGGGGGAAGGGTCTATGGCTACACCTTC; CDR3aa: CASSQTETGGRVYGYTF
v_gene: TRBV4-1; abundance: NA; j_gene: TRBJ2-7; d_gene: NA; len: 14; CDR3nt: TGCGCCAGCAGCCGGGCACGGTTTACCTACGAGCAGTACTTC; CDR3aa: CASSRARFTYEQYF